These 30 T cell receptor beta chains were all obtained from the same sample, sequenced in a study of early T cells in non-severe SARS-CoV-2 infection. TCRdb analysed the 5' RACE reads with MiXCR anew, one entry per CDR3 protein. In the table there are approximately 68,000 distinct CDR3 sequences, over 9.5% of which are singletons. This material consisted of whole blood, taken at baseline. These receptors were obtained from an adult who was a healthcare worker with PCR-confirmed SARS-CoV-2 infection or an uninfected control (not recorded which).

Only a few counts were recorded for this clonotype. One end of the junction varies from germline; a read error may be responsible. This chain connects TRBV7-9 to TRBJ2-7; 9 positions match TRBD2. This CDR3 is 15 amino acids long. Per germline, CDR1 SEHNR and CDR2 FQNEAQ (reference sequence). Here the CDR3 reads CASSRSSGAATFLSF. The CDR3 DNA reads as TGTGCCAGCAGCCGCTCTAGCGGGGCGGCCACCTTTCTGTCCTTC.

This clonotype has a count of ten or more. This rearrangement joins TRBV5-6 to TRBJ1-2; D remains unclear. V was cut by 4 bases and J by 5 bases, with 21 bases left in between. CDR3 size: 16 residues. Germline V gene lookup returns CDR1 SGHDT and CDR2 YYEEEE. DNA of the CDR3: TGTGCCAGCAGCCCCGGGCCGAATAGACGGGAATATGGCTACACCTTC. Translating it yields CASSPGPNRREYGYTF. The variable domain in full, completed from reference TRBV5-6 and TRBJ1-2, reads DAGVTQSPTHLIKTRGQQVTLRCSPKSGHDTVSWYQQALGQGPQFIFQYYEEEERQRGNFPDRFSGHQFPNYSSELNVNALLLGDSALYLCASSPGPNRREYGYTFGSGTRLTVV.

This clonotype was detected many times. The chain links TRBV6-5 to TRBJ1-2; 9 nucleotides line up with TRBD1. The ends lost 7 bases at V and 8 bases at J; junction bases unmatched: 8. CDR1 is MNHEY, CDR2 SVGAGI, per germline. CDR3 length: 13 residues. The CDR3 loop is CASTRRQGDGYTF. DNA of the CDR3: TGTGCCAGCACTCGAAGACAGGGGGACGGCTACACCTTC.

Only a few counts were recorded for this clonotype. V gene TRBV27 combines with J gene TRBJ2-7, with 7 bases that match TRBD2. From germline, CDR1 is MNHEY and CDR2 SMNVEV (reference sequence). CDR3 length: 14 residues. Trimming removed 5 bases from V and 0 bases from J; junction bases left unmatched: 4. In DNA form, the CDR3 reads TGTGCCAGCAGTCCGGGACTACCCTCCTACGAGCAGTACTTC. Its translation: CASSPGLPSYEQYF.

The chain uses TRBV7-8 and TRBJ1-6; 10 bases map to TRBD1. V lost 5 bases and J lost 7; bases outside the gene matches: 2. Germline CDR1 and CDR2: SGHVS and FQNEAQ. The CDR3 runs to 14 residues. This chain's CDR3 is CASSETGGNSPLHF. In DNA, the CDR3 is TGTGCCAGCAGCGAGACAGGGGGCAATTCACCCCTCCACTTT.

The rearrangement joins TRBV6-1 to TRBJ2-2, with D hard to call. V was shortened by 3 bases and J by 2 bases, with 4 bases between the two germline ends. CDR1 and CDR2 (germline): MNHNS, SASEGT. This CDR3 comprises 13 residues. The CDR3 DNA sequence: TGTGCCAGCAGTGAGATAAACACCGGGGAGCTGTTTTTT. Its translation is CASSEINTGELFF.

There are many counts of this clonotype. The chain couples TRBV10-3 to TRBJ2-7, with D hard to call. This CDR3 region has 14 residues. Trimming removed 5 bases from V and 2 bases from J, with 13 bases in between. Looked up from germline, CDR1 is ENHRY and CDR2 is SYGVKD. DNA for the CDR3: TGTGCCATCAGTCCGTTAGTAGGAACCTACGAGCAGTACTTC. Amino acid sequence: CAISPLVGTYEQYF.

This clonotype was found a few times. The chain couples TRBV3-1 to TRBJ2-7; 9 bases agree with TRBD2. CDR3 length: 17 amino acids. Germline V gene sequence: CDR1 LGHDT, CDR2 YNNKEL (reference sequence). Germline trimming cut 0 bases from V and 2 bases from J; bases unmatched to any gene: 8. The CDR3 is CASSQEVAGALTYEQYF. Written as DNA, the CDR3 is TGTGCCAGCAGCCAAGAGGTAGCGGGGGCCCTAACCTACGAGCAGTACTTC.

The rearrangement uses TRBV29-1 and TRBJ2-7; D is ambiguous. V lost 5 bases to trimming and J lost 3 bases, with 8 bases between them. This CDR3 is built from 11 residues. CDR1 SQVTM and CDR2 ANQGSEA come from the germline V gene. Written as DNA, the CDR3 is TGCAGCGTTTCCCAGGACTACGAGCAGTACTTC. Residues: CSVSQDYEQYF.

The chain couples TRBV6-1 to TRBJ1-6, with TRBD1 as a possible D gene (6 bases). Germline-derived CDR1 and CDR2 are MNHNS and SASEGT. This CDR3 spans 17 amino acids. The V and J ends lost 7 bases and 2 bases respectively, with 18 bases between them. The CDR3 sequence: CASIQGQPRTYNSPLHF. CDR3 in DNA: TGTGCCAGCATCCAGGGGCAACCTCGGACCTATAATTCACCCCTCCACTTT.

The chain couples TRBV15 to TRBJ1-1, with D perhaps TRBD1 (5 bases). Germline-derived CDR1 and CDR2 are LNHNV and YYDKDF (reference sequence). Trimming took off 0 bases at V and 5 bases at J, with 13 bases between the two ends. The CDR3 runs to 15 residues. In nucleotides, the CDR3 is TGTGCCACCAGCAGAGAACGGGTGGCAGGGACTGAAGCTTTCTTT. Its protein is CATSRERVAGTEAFF.

This clonotype turned up a few times. The chain couples TRBV6-2 or TRBV6-3 to TRBJ2-1; possibly TRBD1 or TRBD2 for D (5 bases each). Germline V gives CDR1 MNHEY, CDR2 SVGEGT. The length of the CDR3 is 16 residues. V gave up 2 bases and J gave up 4 bases, with 15 bases separating them. The CDR3 protein is CASSYRAGTIYNEQFF. CDR3 sequence (DNA): TGTGCCAGCAGTTACAGGGCAGGGACGATTTACAATGAGCAGTTCTTC.

This clonotype was detected ten times or more. The rearrangement links TRBV9 to TRBJ1-1, with a possible D match to TRBD1 (6 bases). CDR1 and CDR2 from the germline V gene are SGDLS and YYNGEE. Trimming took 2 bases from V and 1 from J, leaving 15 bases between them. This CDR3 is 16 amino acids long. CDR3 DNA sequence: TGTGCCAGCAGCGTTTCAGGGGCGTACCCGAACACTGAAGCTTTCTTT. Amino acid sequence: CASSVSGAYPNTEAFF.

This clonotype occurred a few times. CDR3 nucleotide sequence: TGTGCCAGCAGCCAAGATTTCCTAGGACTGTTTAACAATGAGCAGTTCTTC. Translation gives CASSQDFLGLFNNEQFF. The chain carries TRBV14 and TRBJ2-1; D is possibly TRBD2 (5 bases). The CDR3 covers 17 residues. Germline V gene sequence: CDR1 SGHDN, CDR2 FVKESK. Trimming cost V 0 bases and J 5 bases, with 17 bases left between them.

The chain employs TRBV29-1 and TRBJ2-5, with D perhaps TRBD2 (5 bases). CDR1 and CDR2 (germline): SQVTM, ANQGSEA. V was cut by 0 bases and J by 14 bases, with 22 bases left in between. The CDR3 extends over 14 amino acids. The CDR3 is CSVEDPVSLATIYF. CDR3 bases: TGCAGCGTTGAAGACCCCGTTTCATTAGCGACGATTTACTTC.

In its sample, this clonotype was seen a few times. The rearrangement uses TRBV11-2 and TRBJ2-5; D is perhaps TRBD2 (6 bases). V gave up 0 bases and J gave up 3 bases, with 8 bases separating them. Germline values: CDR1 SGHAT, CDR2 FQNNGV. The length of the CDR3 is 14 residues. The CDR3 is CASSLDRGEETQYF. Here the CDR3 DNA reads TGTGCCAGCAGCTTAGATCGCGGGGAAGAGACCCAGTACTTC.

This chain connects TRBV12-3 or TRBV12-4 to TRBJ2-5, with D unclear. V gave up 5 bases and J gave up 5 bases, with 9 bases separating them. This CDR3 contains 12 residues. The CDR3: CASSTGRETQYF. CDR3 in DNA: TGTGCCAGCAGTACTGGAAGGGAGACCCAGTACTTC.

This clonotype was observed a handful of times. The chain recombines TRBV6-2 or TRBV6-3 with TRBJ1-2, with D maybe TRBD1 (6 bases). Germline-derived CDR1 and CDR2 are MNHEY and SVGEGT. The CDR3 contains 17 residues. Trimming shortened V by 2 bases and J by 5 bases, and 21 bases separated the two germline ends. The CDR3 loop is CASSYQRGRFSDYGYTF. The CDR3 DNA sequence: TGTGCCAGCAGTTACCAGCGGGGGCGCTTCAGTGATTATGGCTACACCTTC.

The chain employs TRBV20-1 and TRBJ1-6; tentatively, D is TRBD1 (5 bases). This CDR3 spans 13 amino acids. Germline V gene lookup returns CDR1 DFQATT and CDR2 SNEGSKA (reference sequence). Trimming took off 4 bases at V and 12 bases at J, with 16 bases between the two ends. Here the CDR3 reads CSAKGPAWEPLHF. DNA of the CDR3: TGCAGTGCTAAGGGACCGGCATGGGAACCCCTCCACTTT.

The chain links TRBV18 to TRBJ2-2, with 7 nucleotides matching TRBD2. The CDR3 spans 17 residues. V was clipped by 1 base and J by 0 bases; unmatched bases: 5. Germline CDR1 KGHSH, CDR2 LQKENI. The CDR3 sequence is CASSPLASGTNTGELFF. As DNA, the CDR3 is TGTGCCAGCTCACCACTGGCTAGCGGAACGAACACCGGGGAGCTGTTTTTT.

This clonotype was found many times. V gene TRBV12-3 or TRBV12-4 combines with J gene TRBJ2-7, with D possibly TRBD2 on 5 matching bases. The CDR3 consists of 15 residues. V lost 1 base and J 0 bases, leaving 10 bases between the germline ends. CDR3 nucleotides: TGTGCCAGCAGTTTAGGGGGAGAGAGCTCCTACGAGCAGTACTTC. Translation gives CASSLGGESSYEQYF.

This clonotype has just a few counts. The chain has TRBV5-1 and TRBJ1-1, with D unclear. CDR1 and CDR2 (germline): SGHRS, YFSETQ. V was clipped by 4 bases and J by 4 bases, with 14 bases between them. The CDR3 length is 14 residues. The CDR3 sequence: CASSARAGGTEAFF. The CDR3, as DNA: TGCGCCAGCAGCGCGCGGGCGGGAGGCACTGAAGCTTTCTTT.

This clonotype has a count of ten or more. V is TRBV7-3 and J is TRBJ1-1; 9 nucleotides align to TRBD1. The trim removed 5 bases at V and 4 bases at J, leaving 5 bases unmatched. Germline V gene data show CDR1 as SGHTA and CDR2 as FQGTGA. The CDR3 extends over 14 amino acids. DNA for the CDR3: TGTGCCAGCAGCCCACAGGGGGCAGGCACTGAAGCTTTCTTT. Translated: CASSPQGAGTEAFF. Full variable domain (rest looked up from reference TRBV7-3 and TRBJ1-1): GAGVSQTPSNKVTEKGKYVELRCDPISGHTALYWYRQSLGQGPEFLIYFQGTGAADDSGLPNDRFFAVRPEGSVSTLKIQRTERGDSAVYLCASSPQGAGTEAFFGQGTRLTVV.

This clonotype was seen more than once but under ten times. The V gene is TRBV10-3, the J gene TRBJ2-7; maybe TRBD2 (7 bases). This CDR3 has 16 amino acids. The V gene lost 8 bases and the J gene lost 0 bases, with 20 bases spanning the gap. CDR1 and CDR2 from the germline V gene are ENHRY and SYGVKD. The CDR3 coding sequence is TGTGCCATCGCCCCGGGGGCGGGGGCCAGCTCCTACGAGCAGTACTTC. This sequence encodes CAIAPGAGASSYEQYF.

This clonotype has only a few counts. The CDR3 DNA reads as TGTGCCACCATCACTGTTAATAGACAGGGTACAGATACGCAGTATTTT. Amino acids: CATITVNRQGTDTQYF. V usage is TRBV24-1 and J usage is TRBJ2-3; 7 nucleotides match TRBD1. The germline CDR1 and CDR2 sequences are KGHDR and SFDVKD. CDR3 length: 16 residues. J was trimmed by 3 bases and V by 8 bases; bases with no gene match: 13.

This clonotype was found a few times. The V call is TRBV9, the J call TRBJ2-3; TRBD2 agrees at 7 bases. CDR1 and CDR2 (germline): SGDLS, YYNGEE. There are 14 residues in the CDR3. Trimming took 5 bases from V and 5 from J; bases not matched to a gene: 8. The DNA of the CDR3 is TGTGCCAGCAGAGACCTTCGGGGGGTAGATACGCAGTATTTT. Translated, it gives CASRDLRGVDTQYF.

The chain is built from TRBV20-1 and TRBJ1-2; perhaps TRBD1 as D (6 bases). Trimming removed 2 bases at V and 6 bases at J, with 13 bases between. Germline CDR1 DFQATT, CDR2 SNEGSKA (reference sequence). The CDR3 totals 13 residues. CDR3 protein: CSARRQDFNGYTF. CDR3 sequence (DNA): TGCAGTGCTAGACGACAGGACTTTAATGGCTACACCTTC.

This clonotype was found many times. The chain combines TRBV9 with TRBJ2-7; 9 nucleotides line up with TRBD1. Germline V gives CDR1 SGDLS, CDR2 YYNGEE. V dropped 3 bases and J dropped 3; count of bases not matched to a gene: 7. The CDR3 has 15 residues. The CDR3 protein is CASSGATGGDYEQYF. The CDR3 coding sequence is TGTGCCAGCAGCGGGGCGACAGGGGGAGACTACGAGCAGTACTTC.

Sample share makes this clonotype medium-sized. V gene TRBV7-2 combines with J gene TRBJ1-5, with 7 bases fitting TRBD1. From germline, CDR1 is SGHTA and CDR2 FQGNSA. This CDR3 is built from 15 residues. With 2 bases clipped from V and 4 bases from J, the junction kept 5 bases outside the gene matches. CDR3 protein: CASSLWDSLNQPQHF. Here the CDR3 DNA reads TGTGCCAGCAGCTTATGGGACAGCCTAAATCAGCCCCAGCATTTT.

This clonotype was counted a few times. The chain combines TRBV7-9 with TRBJ2-1; TRBD2 might be the D (6 bases). Germline values: CDR1 SEHNR, CDR2 FQNEAQ (reference sequence). V gave up 1 base and J gave up 4 bases, with 8 bases separating them. This CDR3 spans 14 amino acids. The CDR3 DNA follows: TGTGCCAGCAGCTTAGGCGGAGGGTACAATGAGCAGTTCTTC. Amino acid sequence: CASSLGGGYNEQFF.